This T cell receptor beta chain was sequenced during a study of T-cell reconstitution after alpha-beta-depleted transplantation in children. Broader study findings: The origin of high day-60 TCRbeta diversity in some patients lay in surviving recipient T cells and thymic progenitors. Two months or so post-transplant, alpha-beta T cells reportedly derived from several hundred expanded graft clones. Diversity and T-cell counts at one year after transplant derived mostly from new T cells.

Germline V lookup: CDR1 MGHRA, CDR2 YSYEKL. The V and J ends lost 1 base and 0 bases respectively, with 9 bases between them. The CDR3 has 15 amino acids. Unique molecular identifiers were used in preparing the TCRbeta library. Each CDR3 protein is one row after TCRdb ran MiXCR on the PCR reads. The sample lists about 980,000 distinct CDR3 sequences; less than 30% were seen once. Note on this clonotype: Its antigen remains unidentified.

The chain links TRBV4-1 to TRBJ1-1, with a possible D match to TRBD1 (5 bases). This TCR came from a boy in the first two years of life who had a stem cell transplant for SCID, so the T cells may come from the graft donor. Material: PBMCs, mostly from graft donor cells, obtained 360 days after TCRalphabeta/CD19-depleted stem cell transplant. CDR3 sequence: CASSQGPGMNTEAFF. In DNA, the CDR3 is TGCGCCAGCAGCCAAGGCCCAGGGATGAACACTGAAGCTTTCTTT.